This entry lists 7 T cell receptor beta chains sequenced from one sample in a study of T and B cells in COVID-19 patients. Multiplex PCR with BIOMED2 TRB-A/B primer pools amplified TRB rearrangements. One entry per CDR3 protein results from TCRdb running MiXCR on the multiplex PCR reads. The sample lists over 10,000 distinct CDR3 sequences; roughly 23% were seen once. Blood genomic DNA input for TRB amplification was 250-500 ng. The sequencing input was blood. Receptors were obtained from a human donor who had recovered from COVID-19.

The CDR3 DNA reads as TGCGCCAGTAAAAAACTCAGCGGGAGTTTCGATGAGCAGTTCTTC. This codes for CASKKLSGSFDEQFF. The V gene is TRBV5-1, the J gene TRBJ2-1; 8 bases match TRBD2. The J segment lost 8 bases and the V segment lost 8 bases, leaving 15 bases of the junction unmatched. Germline-derived CDR1 and CDR2 are SGHRS and YFSETQ. The CDR3 contains 15 residues.

This clonotype is medium-sized in the sample. This chain connects TRBV19 to TRBJ2-6; TRBD2 aligns across 11 bases. The junction had 5 bases not matched to a gene; V was cut back by 4 bases and J by 0 bases. The CDR3 runs 18 residues. Germline V lookup: CDR1 LNHDA, CDR2 SQIVND (reference sequence). The CDR3 region is CASSTHSGRASGANVLTF. The DNA of the CDR3 is TGTGCCAGTAGTACTCATAGCGGGAGGGCCTCTGGGGCCAACGTCCTGACTTTC.

This chain joins TRBV6-6 and TRBJ1-5; no definite D call. The CDR3 is made up of 15 amino acids. Per germline, CDR1 MNHNY and CDR2 SVGAGI (reference sequence). Trimming stripped 0 bases from V and 0 bases from J, with 6 bases between. The CDR3 loop reads CASSYSGYSNQPQHF. CDR3 in DNA: TGTGCCAGCAGTTACTCAGGGTATAGCAATCAGCCCCAGCATTTT.

V usage is TRBV7-2 and J usage is TRBJ2-1; 9 nucleotides align to TRBD2. Germline loops: CDR1 SGHTA, CDR2 FQGNSA. The CDR3 sequence is 15 residues long. Trimming at V came to 0 bases and at J to 9 bases, leaving 6 bases not matched to a gene. CDR3 DNA: TGTGCCAGCAGCTTAGCCGCGGGAGGGGATTTTGAGCAGTTCTTC. This sequence encodes CASSLAAGGDFEQFF.

This clonotype was counted many times. This chain connects TRBV7-2 to TRBJ2-3, with D uncertain. With 1 base removed from V and 0 bases from J, the gap between germline ends came to 8 bases. The germline V gene encodes CDR1 SGHTA and CDR2 FQGNSA. This CDR3 has 15 residues. In DNA, the CDR3 is TGTGCCAGCAGCTTAGAGGGCCATAGCACAGATACGCAGTATTTT. It encodes CASSLEGHSTDTQYF.

V and J are TRBV5-1 and TRBJ2-1, with D hard to call. Germline CDR1 reads SGHRS; CDR2 reads YFSETQ. V lost 3 bases, J lost 12 bases, and 13 bases lay in between. The CDR3 runs 12 residues. The chain's CDR3 is CASSSNVVGQFF. In DNA form, the CDR3 reads TGCGCCAGCAGCTCAAATGTGGTGGGGCAGTTCTTC. The whole variable domain, remainder taken from reference TRBV5-1 and TRBJ2-1, is KAGVTQTPRYLIKTRGQQVTLSCSPISGHRSVSWYQQTPGQGLQFLFEYFSETQRNKGNFPGRFSGRQFSNSRSEMNVSTLELGDSALYLCASSSNVVGQFFGPGTRLTVL.

This clonotype was counted at least ten times. The chain links TRBV5-5 to TRBJ2-7; D uncertain. V was pared by 1 base and J by 0 bases, with 11 bases between. The CDR3 loop spans 15 amino acids. Germline V gene lookup returns CDR1 SGHKS and CDR2 YYEKEE (reference sequence). CDR3 in DNA: TGTGCCAGCAGCTTGAGCCTCAGTGCCTCCTACGAGCAGTACTTC. This gives the protein CASSLSLSASYEQYF.